The sequence of this T cell receptor beta chain was determined in a study of cytomegalovirus exposure and HLA in healthy donors. Broader study findings: Subsequent analysis revealed that first-cohort TCR clusters tended to co-occur in the 110 or so validation repertoires.

V dropped 5 bases and J dropped 1; count of bases not matched to a gene: 9. This CDR3 has 15 amino acids. Germline CDR1 SGHRS, CDR2 YFSETQ. Sequenced by immunoSEQ multiplex PCR; TCRdb stores in-frame clones only, minus some. The sample has some 60,000 clones; 90% to 97% are singletons. In the case of this clone: Its antigen is as yet unknown.

The source of this sequence is a man aged 18 to 30 in good health and CMV-seronegative. The chain recombines TRBV5-1 with TRBJ2-7; TRBD1 matches at 7 bases. Sample: PBMCs. The CDR3 region has the DNA TGCGCCAGCAGAAAGGGACAGACACTATCCTACGAGCAGTACTTC. Protein sequence: CASRKGQTLSYEQYF.